This T cell receptor (beta chain) was retrieved from a study of T and B cells in COVID-19 patients (dated by TCRdb to 2020 to 2022). Background for the entire study: Using TRB and IGH repertoire sequencing of peripheral blood, the study characterized adaptive immunity in COVID-19 patients who had active infection or had recovered. Patients in the recovered cohort had a median age of around 34 years, compared with around 63 years for patients in the active-infection cohort. For the repertoire analyses, the comparison was an age-matched reference group of roughly 38 healthy donors who were negative for COVID-19 antibodies. As many as 9 follow-up blood samples were collected from each patient, and in some individuals these samples spanned different disease stages. In the active-infection cohort, about 60% of the 20 patients were critically ill and required mechanical ventilation or ECMO. The repository of TCR and BCR sequences included roughly 70 time points from roughly 35 patients, and more than 7.5 million TCR sequences were analysed. A recovered cohort included 19 patients who provided some 22 samples, and most of these patients had mild to moderate COVID-19 treated on an outpatient basis. A couple of patients were included in both the recovered and active cohorts because samples were available from active disease and after recovery. Comorbidities linked to unfavorable COVID-19 outcome were present in about 90% of the roughly 20 patients in the active-infection cohort. Broad study findings and their caveats: TRBV/TRBJ gene usage was reported as strongly skewed in patients with COVID-19. In active COVID-19, TRB repertoires were highly clonal, while at recovery, diversity and richness increased above the levels seen in healthy donors. Specific T cell subsets (CD4+/Treg/CD8+) and sorted SARS-CoV-2-responsive or tetramer+ T cells had not yet been sequenced, and these experiments were ongoing. The cohort was considered too small to assess HLA contributions to COVID-19 susceptibility or severity. The reported TCR clusters were said to need prospective validation before any clinical use. Few blood samples were available from mildly ill patients while symptoms were present or from severe cases at early time points. A total of 2,331 exclusive TCR clusters, including 30 to 40 low-pGen clusters, were found in the recovered cohort.

This clonotype is deemed medium-sized (0.01 to 0.1%). Its antigen is unknown. No qualities accompany the bases; no much larger clone lies one base away. TRB repertoires were amplified using roughly 240-550 ng of genomic DNA isolated from blood. The listed sequencing device is Illumina MiSeq. Multiplex PCR with BIOMED2 TRB-A/B primer pools was used to amplify the TRB rearrangements. Illumina-compatible adapters and 7-nucleotide sample barcodes were added to the amplicons in two consecutive PCRs. All library PCRs used Phusion HS II polymerase. Amplicons were purified from gel with the NucleoSpin Gel and PCR Clean-up kit, quantified on Qubit, and pooled at 4 nM. Before Illumina next-generation sequencing, the quality of the amplicon pool was assessed on an Agilent 2100 Bioanalyzer. The original pipeline was this. Annotation of TRB rearrangements was performed with MiXCR 3.0.8 using the default MiXCR reference library. Non-productive reads and sequences with fewer than 2 reads were removed, and every unique CDR3 nucleotide sequence was treated as one clone. R 3.5.1 was used to calculate clonality, diversity, richness and V-J gene usage. GLIPH2 was used to cluster TCRs by CDR3 similarity, and OLGA was used to calculate generation probabilities. GLIPH2 clusters were kept only if they contained at least four unique TCR clonotypes found in at least three individuals. TCRdb handled the public reads itself, with Q25 trimming in fastp and clone calling in MiXCR, and kept productive beta chains. Records with the same CDR3 protein are collapsed into one entry carrying the most frequent genes and DNA. V and J calls and clone size were set by TCRdb, not the authors. The table for this sample lists some 8,100 distinct CDR3 sequences; more than 20% of them were counted only once. The ten biggest clones cover approximately 6% of the sample.

Reading the germline V gene (reference sequence) gives CDR1 MNHNY and CDR2 SVGAGI. V gives up 10 bases and J gives up 5 bases, and the segment between their germline ends measures 15 bases. The CDR3, cysteine through phenylalanine, is 12 amino acids long. Only CDR3 DNA remains: 36 bases, in frame from the first base. The sequence joins TRBV6-6 to TRBJ2-7; there is no confident call for the D gene. Sequences were obtained from blood. This TCR came from a human donor who had recovered from COVID-19. The DNA sequence is given as TGTGCCATAGGGTGGGGTGAGGACGAGCAGTACTTC. It codes for CAIGWGEDEQYF.